The 26 T cell receptor beta chains given below trace back to one sample, sequenced in a study of early T cells in non-severe SARS-CoV-2 infection (dated by TCRdb to about 2021). Libraries came from 5' RACE. TCRdb records NextSeq 500 as the sequencer. The public reads were reanalyzed by TCRdb: fastp trimming at Q25, MiXCR alignment, in-frame beta chains only. CDR3 protein sequences are deduplicated, and each keeps its most common genes and DNA. The table for this sample lists about 64,000 distinct CDR3 sequences; around 4.9% of them were counted only once. The top ten clonotypes cover just under 5% of the sample. Sequenced: whole blood. All receptors come from an adult who was a healthcare worker with PCR-confirmed SARS-CoV-2 infection or an uninfected control (not recorded which).

This chain's CDR3 is CASSLDLAGNYEQYF. CDR3 DNA sequence: TGCGCCAGCAGCTTGGATCTAGCGGGAAATTACGAGCAGTACTTC. The chain links TRBV5-1 to TRBJ2-7; TRBD2 matches 9 bases. Germline values: CDR1 SGHRS, CDR2 YFSETQ. J was trimmed by 4 bases and V by 0 bases; bases with no gene match: 5. This CDR3 region has 15 residues.

This clonotype was detected many times. This chain joins TRBV7-9 and TRBJ2-1; D is uncertain. From germline, CDR1 is SEHNR and CDR2 FQNEAQ (reference sequence). Trimming took 5 bases from V and 11 from J, leaving 13 bases between them. There are 12 residues in the CDR3. Here the CDR3 reads CASSPTGVKQFF. CDR3 DNA sequence: TGTGCCAGCAGCCCTACCGGAGTGAAGCAGTTCTTC. Variable domain in full (rest from reference TRBV7-9 and TRBJ2-1): DTGVSQNPRHKITKRGQNVTFRCDPISEHNRLYWYRQTLGQGPEFLTYFQNEAQLEKSRLLSDRFSAERPKGSFSTLEIQRTEQGDSAMYLCASSPTGVKQFFGPGTRLTVL.

The sample holds a few counts of this clonotype. The rearrangement uses TRBV29-1 and TRBJ2-7, with D perhaps matching TRBD1 (5 bases). Germline V gene sequence: CDR1 SQVTM, CDR2 ANQGSEA. Trimming took 1 base from V and 2 from J, leaving 6 bases between them. This CDR3 is built from 12 residues. CDR3 protein: CSVEVRAYEQYF. The CDR3 nucleotides read TGCAGCGTTGAAGTCAGGGCCTACGAGCAGTACTTC.

The sample holds a few counts of this clonotype. V is TRBV12-3 or TRBV12-4 and J is TRBJ2-7; 8 nucleotides align to TRBD1. The CDR3 is made up of 15 amino acids. V was pared by 8 bases and J by 6 bases, with 15 bases of the junction left unmatched. The CDR3 reads CASGLSGTGPSEQYF. In DNA form, the CDR3 reads TGTGCCAGCGGTCTTTCCGGGACAGGTCCCTCCGAGCAGTACTTC.

This clonotype was seen a handful of times. The rearrangement links TRBV7-9 to TRBJ1-1; no definite D call. V was pared by 4 bases and J by 3 bases, with 15 bases between. Germline V gene lookup returns CDR1 SEHNR and CDR2 FQNEAQ (reference sequence). The CDR3 loop spans 15 amino acids. The CDR3 DNA follows: TGTGCCAGCAGCTCGACGGCGGTCGGGGACACTGAAGCTTTCTTT. Residues: CASSSTAVGDTEAFF. Looking up the rest from reference TRBV7-9 and TRBJ1-1 gives the full variable domain: DTGVSQNPRHKITKRGQNVTFRCDPISEHNRLYWYRQTLGQGPEFLTYFQNEAQLEKSRLLSDRFSAERPKGSFSTLEIQRTEQGDSAMYLCASSSTAVGDTEAFFGQGTRLTVV.

This clonotype was observed at least ten times. The J gene is TRBJ1-2, the V gene TRBV3-1, with a possible D match to TRBD1 (5 bases). Germline V gene data show CDR1 as LGHDT and CDR2 as YNNKEL (reference sequence). The CDR3 extends over 13 amino acids. The V end was cut by 4 bases, the J end by 5 bases, with 11 bases between. The CDR3 DNA is TGTGCCAGCAGCCCCCCAGGGATATATGGCTACACCTTC. This sequence encodes CASSPPGIYGYTF.

The sample holds many counts of this clonotype. The chain couples TRBV7-2 to TRBJ2-2, with D unresolved. The CDR3 has 14 residues. The V and J ends lost 2 bases and 7 bases respectively, with 11 bases between them. Germline loops: CDR1 SGHTA, CDR2 FQGNSA. The CDR3 loop is CASSLQSSGGELFF. The DNA for the CDR3 is TGTGCCAGCAGCTTACAGTCGTCTGGCGGGGAGCTGTTTTTT.

This clonotype was seen a few times. The chain employs TRBV6-2 or TRBV6-3 and TRBJ2-7; TRBD1 might be the D (8 bases). This CDR3 comprises 16 residues. V was shortened by 7 bases and J by 3 bases, with 22 bases between the two germline ends. Germline V gene sequence: CDR1 MNHEY, CDR2 SVGEGT. CDR3 DNA: TGTGCCAGCACCTACCACCTAGCGGACAGGGACTACGAGCAGTACTTC. Translation gives CASTYHLADRDYEQYF.

The V gene is TRBV18, the J gene TRBJ2-3; 11 bases fit TRBD2. V lost 3 bases, J lost 1 base, and 3 bases stayed unmatched. From germline, CDR1 is KGHSH and CDR2 LQKENI. The length of the CDR3 is 16 residues. As DNA, the CDR3 is TGTGCCAGCTCACCCTCACTAGCGGGGGGCACAGATACGCAGTATTTT. Translation gives CASSPSLAGGTDTQYF.

This clonotype was recorded many times. The CDR3 nucleotides read TGTGCCAGCATGGTGTCTAGCGGGTACCATGAGCAGTTCTTC. Translated: CASMVSSGYHEQFF. The gene calls are TRBV2 and TRBJ2-1; TRBD2 matches at 8 bases. Germline CDR1 SNHLY, CDR2 FYNNEI. V trimming: 7 bases; J trimming: 8 bases; junction bases outside the gene matches: 10. The length of the CDR3 is 14 residues.

Ten or more counts support this clonotype. V and J are TRBV7-9 and TRBJ1-2; 9 bases are shared with TRBD1. CDR3 length: 15 residues. The trim removed 4 bases at V and 4 bases at J, leaving 7 bases unmatched. Germline V gene data show CDR1 as SEHNR and CDR2 as FQNEAQ (reference sequence). In nucleotides, the CDR3 is TGTGCCAGCAGCTCCCGGGACAGGGTTATCTATGGCTACACCTTC. The encoded protein is CASSSRDRVIYGYTF.

The chain has TRBV5-6 and TRBJ1-1, with D hard to call. This CDR3 has 13 residues. V lost 6 bases and J lost 3, with 12 bases in between. CDR1 SGHDT and CDR2 YYEEEE come from the germline V gene. CDR3 coding DNA: TGTGCCAGCAACTTAGAGGTGGACACTGAAGCTTTCTTT. It is translated as CASNLEVDTEAFF.

At least ten counts were recorded for this clonotype. This rearrangement joins TRBV29-1 to TRBJ2-3; TRBD2 matches at 8 bases. The CDR3 has 13 residues. Losses at the gene ends were 4 bases for V and 2 bases for J; bases not matched to a gene: 2. CDR1 SQVTM and CDR2 ANQGSEA come from the germline V gene. The CDR3 spells CSVVSGNTDTQYF. CDR3 DNA: TGCAGCGTTGTTAGCGGGAACACAGATACGCAGTATTTT.

The chain couples TRBV19 to TRBJ1-6, with a weak D call TRBD1 (5 bases). Trimming pared 4 bases from V and 13 bases from J, leaving 14 bases between. Germline assignment: CDR1 LNHDA and CDR2 SQIVND (reference sequence). The CDR3 loop spans 13 amino acids. The DNA for the CDR3 is TGTGCCAGTAGTAACCAGGGCGGAGACCCCCTCCACTTT. It is translated as CASSNQGGDPLHF. The whole variable domain, filled in from reference TRBV19 and TRBJ1-6, reads DGGITQSPKYLFRKEGQNVTLSCEQNLNHDAMYWYRQDPGQGLRLIYYSQIVNDFQKGDIAEGYSVSREKKESFPLTVTSAQKNPTAFYLCASSNQGGDPLHFGNGTRLTVT.

The V and J genes are TRBV7-9 and TRBJ2-3; 12 bases align to TRBD1. Germline V lookup: CDR1 SEHNR, CDR2 FQNEAQ (reference sequence). CDR3 size: 16 residues. Trimming cost V 3 bases and J 3 bases; bases outside gene matches: 4. For the CDR3, the DNA is TGTGCCAGCAGCTTGGGGACAGGGGGCTCGACAGATACGCAGTATTTT. Protein: CASSLGTGGSTDTQYF.

In its sample, this clonotype ranks as medium-sized (0.01 to 0.1%). CDR3 residues: CASSGLADYSYNEQFF. The CDR3 DNA reads as TGTGCCAGCAGCGGACTAGCGGACTACTCCTACAATGAGCAGTTCTTC. The rearrangement uses TRBV12-3 or TRBV12-4 and TRBJ2-1; 10 bases agree with TRBD2. The CDR3 contains 16 residues. Trimming at V came to 6 bases and at J to 0 bases, leaving 5 bases not matched to a gene.

This clonotype has ten or more counts. This chain links TRBV14 with TRBJ2-2; D is uncertain. CDR1 is SGHDN, CDR2 FVKESK, per germline. This CDR3 contains 15 residues. V lost 1 base to trimming and J lost 4 bases, with 10 bases between them. In DNA form, the CDR3 reads TGTGCCAGCAGCCAAGGCGAAGGGTTCACCGGGGAGCTGTTTTTT. Translated, it gives CASSQGEGFTGELFF.

The J gene is TRBJ2-3, the V gene TRBV9; TRBD2 agrees at 8 bases. This CDR3 is 15 amino acids long. Germline-derived CDR1 and CDR2 are SGDLS and YYNGEE. V was clipped by 4 bases and J by 4 bases; unmatched bases: 8. CDR3 DNA: TGTGCCAGCAGCCCTGTGGGCGGGAGGCCAGATACGCAGTATTTT. Protein: CASSPVGGRPDTQYF.

V usage is TRBV19 and J usage is TRBJ2-7; 8 bases line up with TRBD1. CDR3 length: 13 residues. J was trimmed by 4 bases and V by 6 bases; bases with no gene match: 5. CDR1 and CDR2 from the germline V gene are LNHDA and SQIVND (reference sequence). This CDR3 reads CASSRTGQYEQYF. The CDR3 coding sequence is TGTGCCAGTAGCAGGACAGGGCAGTACGAGCAGTACTTC.

This clonotype was found many times. The chain uses TRBV27 and TRBJ1-2, with TRBD1 matching over 11 bases. Trimming cost V 6 bases and J 4 bases; bases outside gene matches: 13. CDR3 length: 17 residues. CDR1 MNHEY and CDR2 SMNVEV come from the germline V gene (reference sequence). The CDR3 sequence: CASSSLGRTGGIYGYTF. Written as DNA, the CDR3 is TGTGCCAGCAGCTCATTAGGGAGGACAGGGGGCATCTATGGCTACACCTTC.

In this sample, this clonotype turned up many times. The rearrangement uses TRBV19 and TRBJ2-7, with 7 positions matching TRBD1. V gave up 3 bases and J gave up 3 bases; unmatched junction bases: 14. The CDR3 loop spans 17 amino acids. From germline, CDR1 is LNHDA and CDR2 SQIVND (reference sequence). CDR3 loop: CASSIRAQGHGNYEQYF. CDR3 coding DNA: TGTGCCAGTAGTATCAGGGCACAGGGGCATGGGAACTACGAGCAGTACTTC.

The genes are TRBV11-2 and TRBJ1-4, with D unclear. Trimming removed 5 bases from V and 5 bases from J, with 6 bases in between. Germline CDR1 and CDR2: SGHAT and FQNNGV. The CDR3 is 12 residues long. CDR3 protein: CASSRPNEKLFF. The CDR3 region has the DNA TGTGCCAGCAGCCGCCCCAATGAAAAACTGTTTTTT.

There are many counts of this clonotype. The chain links TRBV30 to TRBJ2-5, with D possibly matching TRBD1 (6 bases). V lost 1 base and J 5 bases, leaving 17 bases between the germline ends. CDR3 length equals 15 residues. The germline gives CDR1 GTSNPN, CDR2 SVGIG (reference sequence). This chain's CDR3 is CAWSEGFRRGETQYF. In DNA form, the CDR3 reads TGTGCCTGGAGTGAAGGTTTCCGTAGGGGGGAGACCCAGTACTTC.

This chain links TRBV12-3 or TRBV12-4 with TRBJ1-2; tentative D call: TRBD1 (5 bases). This CDR3 is 14 amino acids long. The V end was cut by 3 bases, the J end by 1 base, with 9 bases between. The CDR3 is CASSLQGLNYGYTF. For the CDR3, the DNA is TGTGCCAGCAGTTTGCAGGGCCTTAACTATGGCTACACCTTC.

This clonotype was counted ten times or more. The chain carries TRBV14 and TRBJ2-1; D possibly corresponds to TRBD2 (6 bases). The CDR3 consists of 16 residues. Germline CDR1 reads SGHDN; CDR2 reads FVKESK. Trimming cost V 4 bases and J 5 bases, with 18 bases left between them. Here the CDR3 DNA reads TGTGCCAGCAGCCGATGGGGAACTAGCTACAACAATGAGCAGTTCTTC. The encoded protein is CASSRWGTSYNNEQFF. The variable domain in full, with the rest retrieved from reference TRBV14 and TRBJ2-1, is EAGVTQFPSHSVIEKGQTVTLRCDPISGHDNLYWYRRVMGKEIKFLLHFVKESKQDESGMPNNRFLAERTGGTYSTLKVQPAELEDSGVYFCASSRWGTSYNNEQFFGPGTRLTVL.

This clonotype has a handful of counts. DNA of the CDR3: TGTGCCAGTAGTGGGTCCAGGGGATACGGGGTAAGCTCCTACAATGAGCAGTTCTTC. It encodes CASSGSRGYGVSSYNEQFF. The J gene is TRBJ2-1, the V gene TRBV19, with TRBD1 as a possible D gene (6 bases). The germline gives CDR1 LNHDA, CDR2 SQIVND (reference sequence). Trimming cost V 5 bases and J 0 bases, with 23 bases left between them. The CDR3 consists of 19 residues. The complete variable domain, with remaining parts taken from reference TRBV19 and TRBJ2-1, reads DGGITQSPKYLFRKEGQNVTLSCEQNLNHDAMYWYRQDPGQGLRLIYYSQIVNDFQKGDIAEGYSVSREKKESFPLTVTSAQKNPTAFYLCASSGSRGYGVSSYNEQFFGPGTRLTVL.